The T cell receptor beta chain described here comes from a study of CD8 T cells in ankylosing spondylitis. Study-wide results and caveats: What seemed typical of ankylosing spondylitis blood was a TCR beta motif built from roughly eight highly homologous variants. Some of these motif variants have turned up before, in reports on reactive arthritis synovial fluid and blood. Researchers report that disease-linked clones proved CD8+ and relatively rare in peripheral blood. In ankylosing spondylitis patients, matched synovial fluid reportedly showed significant enrichment of disease-linked clones.

This clonotype was found once. Its antigen is undetermined. Libraries for TCR beta were made by quantitative 5'-RACE with molecular barcodes. TCRdb itself ran the 5' RACE reads through MiXCR, one entry per CDR3 protein. The sample records 400,000 or so distinct CDR3 sequences, about 25% being singletons. The sample consisted of blood, either unsorted or a sorted T cell fraction (not recorded which). The receptor was isolated from a male donor with ankylosing spondylitis.

Here the CDR3 DNA reads TGTGCCAGCAGCCCCGGGACAGGGGGCTTAACCGGGGAGCTGTTTTTT. The encoded protein is CASSPGTGGLTGELFF. The chain couples TRBV6-1 to TRBJ2-2; 12 bases line up with TRBD1. CDR3 length: 16 residues. V lost 6 bases to trimming and J lost 5 bases; unmatched junction nucleotides: 7. Germline-derived CDR1 and CDR2 are MNHNS and SASEGT.